A single sample is the source of the 2 T cell receptor beta chains below, sequenced in a study of post-analysis software for immune sequencing data. General study findings and limits: Roughly 5 TRBV segments occurring more often in patients than controls included TRBV5-6, TRBV5-1 and TRBV20-1.

Unique-molecular-identifier-tagged TCR beta cDNA libraries were used. TCRdb processed the PCR reads anew with MiXCR; each CDR3 protein has one entry. This table holds fewer than 850,000 distinct CDR3 sequences, 30% found once. The antigens these receptors bind are not known. Sequencing was carried out using blood. The origin of the receptors is a girl between 10 and 17 years old with multiple sclerosis.

The chain is built from TRBV5-1 and TRBJ1-2, with 7 bases that match TRBD1. The CDR3 extends over 14 amino acids. Germline CDR1 reads SGHRS; CDR2 reads YFSETQ. With 2 bases clipped from V and 2 bases from J, the junction kept 3 bases outside the gene matches. The CDR3 region has the DNA TGCGCCAGCAGCTTACAGGGGTCCAACTATGGCTACACCTTC. Its protein product is CASSLQGSNYGYTF. The variable domain in full, completed from reference TRBV5-1 and TRBJ1-2, reads KAGVTQTPRYLIKTRGQQVTLSCSPISGHRSVSWYQQTPGQGLQFLFEYFSETQRNKGNFPGRFSGRQFSNSRSEMNVSTLELGDSALYLCASSLQGSNYGYTFGSGTRLTVV.

The chain recombines TRBV29-1 with TRBJ2-1; 11 bases are a match to TRBD2. The germline V gene has CDR1 SQVTM and CDR2 ANQGSEA. The ends lost 1 base at V and 1 base at J; junction bases unmatched: 0. This CDR3 spans 15 amino acids. The CDR3 DNA is TGCAGCGTTGAAGTAGCGGGAGGGTCCTACAATGAGCAGTTCTTC. It is translated as CSVEVAGGSYNEQFF.